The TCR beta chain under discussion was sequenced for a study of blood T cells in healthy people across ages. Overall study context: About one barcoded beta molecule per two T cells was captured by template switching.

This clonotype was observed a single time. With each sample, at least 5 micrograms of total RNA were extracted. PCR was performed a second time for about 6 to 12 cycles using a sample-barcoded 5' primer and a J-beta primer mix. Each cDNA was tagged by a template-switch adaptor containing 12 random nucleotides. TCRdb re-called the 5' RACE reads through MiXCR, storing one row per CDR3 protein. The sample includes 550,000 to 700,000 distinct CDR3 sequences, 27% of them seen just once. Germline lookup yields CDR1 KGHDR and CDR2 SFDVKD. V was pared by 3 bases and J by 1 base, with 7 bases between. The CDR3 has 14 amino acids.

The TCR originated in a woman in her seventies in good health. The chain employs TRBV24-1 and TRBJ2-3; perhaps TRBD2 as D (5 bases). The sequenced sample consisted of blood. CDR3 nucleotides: TGTGCCACCAGTGATCGTAGCGGCACAGATACGCAGTATTTT. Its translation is CATSDRSGTDTQYF.